The entry below gives a single T cell receptor beta chain sequence along with its context. The CDR3 length is 14 residues. The V end lost 1 base, the J end lost 7 bases, and 12 bases lay between the germline ends. Germline V gene sequence: CDR1 SGHKS, CDR2 YYEKEE (reference sequence). This record comes from a study of CD8 T cells in Susac syndrome. The authors reverse transcribed roughly 0.5 to 1 ug RNA with random hexamers. It was immunoSEQ multiplex PCR that amplified TCR beta CDR3 across 54 Vbeta and 13 Jbeta. TCRdb re-called the immunoSEQ multiplex PCR reads with MiXCR, one entry per CDR3 protein. This table has some 400,000 distinct CDR3 sequences, 75% to 90% appearing once.

The chain joins TRBV5-5 to TRBJ2-1, with unresolved D. Source material: CD8+ T cells from PBMCs. This clonotype originated in a human donor with multiple sclerosis. CDR3 sequence (DNA): TGTGCCAGCAGCTTGTGGGCCGGTAATAATGAGCAGTTCTTC. Its translation is CASSLWAGNNEQFF.